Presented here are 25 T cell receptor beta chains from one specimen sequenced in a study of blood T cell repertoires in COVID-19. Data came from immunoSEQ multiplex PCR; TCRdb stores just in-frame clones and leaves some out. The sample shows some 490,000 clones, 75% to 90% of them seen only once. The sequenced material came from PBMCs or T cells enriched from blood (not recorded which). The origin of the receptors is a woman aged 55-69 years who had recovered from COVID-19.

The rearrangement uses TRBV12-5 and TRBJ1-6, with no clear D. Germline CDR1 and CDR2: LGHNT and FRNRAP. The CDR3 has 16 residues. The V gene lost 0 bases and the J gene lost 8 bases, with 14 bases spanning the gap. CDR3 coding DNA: TGTGCTAGTGGTTTGGTACTACCCGGCGGGGATTCACCCCTCCACTTT. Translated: CASGLVLPGGDSPLHF.

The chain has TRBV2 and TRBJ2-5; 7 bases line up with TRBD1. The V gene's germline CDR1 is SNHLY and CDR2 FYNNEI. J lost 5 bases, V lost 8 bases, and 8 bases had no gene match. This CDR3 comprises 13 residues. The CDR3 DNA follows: TGTGCCAGCGACAGGGAAAGGGGGGAGACCCAGTACTTC. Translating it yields CASDRERGETQYF.

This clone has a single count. The CDR3 nucleotides are TGTGCCAGCAGTTACAACAGGGGTAACTATGGCTACACCTTC. Its translation is CASSYNRGNYGYTF. The genes are TRBV27 and TRBJ1-2; 7 bases match TRBD1. Germline V gene sequence: CDR1 MNHEY, CDR2 SMNVEV (reference sequence). V lost 4 bases and J lost 1; bases outside the gene matches: 3. This CDR3 is 14 amino acids long.

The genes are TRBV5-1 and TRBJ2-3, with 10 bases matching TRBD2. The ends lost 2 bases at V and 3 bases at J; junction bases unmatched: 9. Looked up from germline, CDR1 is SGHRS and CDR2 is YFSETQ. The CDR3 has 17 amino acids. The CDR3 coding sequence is TGCGCCAGCAGCTTAAGTCAGAAGCGGGGGGGAACAGATACGCAGTATTTT. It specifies CASSLSQKRGGTDTQYF.

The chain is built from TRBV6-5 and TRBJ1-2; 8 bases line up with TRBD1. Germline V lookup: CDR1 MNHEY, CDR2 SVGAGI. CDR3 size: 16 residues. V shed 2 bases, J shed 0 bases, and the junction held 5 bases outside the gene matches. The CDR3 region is CASSYDRGPANYGYTF. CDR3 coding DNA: TGTGCCAGCAGTTACGACAGGGGCCCAGCTAACTATGGCTACACCTTC.

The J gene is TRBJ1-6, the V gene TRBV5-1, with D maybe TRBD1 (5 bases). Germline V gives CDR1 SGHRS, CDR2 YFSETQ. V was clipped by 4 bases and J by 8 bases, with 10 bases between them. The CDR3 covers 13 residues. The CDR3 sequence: CASSRQNDSPLHF. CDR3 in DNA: TGCGCCAGCAGCCGACAGAACGATTCACCCCTCCACTTT.

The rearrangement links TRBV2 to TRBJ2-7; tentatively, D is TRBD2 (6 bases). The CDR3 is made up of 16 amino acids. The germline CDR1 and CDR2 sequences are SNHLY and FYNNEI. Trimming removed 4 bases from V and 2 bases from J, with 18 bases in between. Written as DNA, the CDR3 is TGTGCCAGCAGTGTTGGAGGGCAGGTAGTGGCCTACGAGCAGTACTTC. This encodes CASSVGGQVVAYEQYF.

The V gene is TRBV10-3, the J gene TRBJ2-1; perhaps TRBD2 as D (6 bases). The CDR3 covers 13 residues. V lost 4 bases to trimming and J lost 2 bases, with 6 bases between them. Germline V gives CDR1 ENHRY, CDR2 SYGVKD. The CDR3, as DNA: TGTGCCATCAGTGGCGGGGCCTACAATGAGCAGTTCTTC. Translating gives CAISGGAYNEQFF.

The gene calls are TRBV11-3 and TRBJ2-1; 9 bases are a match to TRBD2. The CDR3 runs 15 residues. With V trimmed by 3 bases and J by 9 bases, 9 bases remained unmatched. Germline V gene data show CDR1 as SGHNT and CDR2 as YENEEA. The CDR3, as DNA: TGTGCCAGCAGCTTCCGTTCCGGCGGGGGGGGTGAGCAGTTCTTC. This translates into CASSFRSGGGGEQFF.

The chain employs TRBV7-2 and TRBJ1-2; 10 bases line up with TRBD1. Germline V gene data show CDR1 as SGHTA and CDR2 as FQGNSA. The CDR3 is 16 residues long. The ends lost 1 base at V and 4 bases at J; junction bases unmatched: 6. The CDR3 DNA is TGTGCCAGCAGCTTAGGCAGGACAGGGGGAATCTATGGCTACACCTTC. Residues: CASSLGRTGGIYGYTF.

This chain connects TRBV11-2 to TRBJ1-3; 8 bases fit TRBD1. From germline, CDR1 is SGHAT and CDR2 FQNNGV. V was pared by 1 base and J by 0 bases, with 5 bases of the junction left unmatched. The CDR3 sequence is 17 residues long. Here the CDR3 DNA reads TGTGCCAGCAGCTTAGTTCCAGGGGGCTCCTCTGGAAACACCATATATTTT. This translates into CASSLVPGGSSGNTIYF.

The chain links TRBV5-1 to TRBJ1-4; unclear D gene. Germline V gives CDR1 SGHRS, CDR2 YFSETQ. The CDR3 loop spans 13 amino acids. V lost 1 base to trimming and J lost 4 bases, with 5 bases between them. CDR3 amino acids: CASSLTSNEKLFF. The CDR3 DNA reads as TGCGCCAGCAGCTTGACGAGTAATGAAAAACTGTTTTTT.

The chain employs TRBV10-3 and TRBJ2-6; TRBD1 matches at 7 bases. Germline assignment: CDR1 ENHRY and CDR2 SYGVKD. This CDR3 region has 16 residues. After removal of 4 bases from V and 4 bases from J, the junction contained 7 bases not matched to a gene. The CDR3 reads CAISGRQGTGANVLTF. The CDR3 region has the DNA TGTGCCATCAGTGGCCGACAGGGTACAGGGGCCAACGTCCTGACTTTC.

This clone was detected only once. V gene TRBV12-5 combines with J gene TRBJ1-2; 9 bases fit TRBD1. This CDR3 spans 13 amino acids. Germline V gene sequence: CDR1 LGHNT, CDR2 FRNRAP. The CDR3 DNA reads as TGTGAAGATAGAACAGGGGGCGACTATGGCTACACCTTC. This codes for CEDRTGGDYGYTF. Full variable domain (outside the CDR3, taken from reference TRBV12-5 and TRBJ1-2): DARVTQTPRHKVTEMGQEVTMRCQPILGHNTVFWYRQTMMQGLELLAYFRNRAPLDDSGMPKDRFSAEMPDATLATLKIQPSEPRDSAVYFCEDRTGGDYGYTFGSGTRLTVV.

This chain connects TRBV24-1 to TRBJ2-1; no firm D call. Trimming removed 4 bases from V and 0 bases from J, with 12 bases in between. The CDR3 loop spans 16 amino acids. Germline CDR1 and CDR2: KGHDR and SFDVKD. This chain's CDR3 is CATSDPRPPSYNEQFF. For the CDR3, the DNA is TGTGCCACCAGTGACCCGCGTCCACCCTCCTACAATGAGCAGTTCTTC.

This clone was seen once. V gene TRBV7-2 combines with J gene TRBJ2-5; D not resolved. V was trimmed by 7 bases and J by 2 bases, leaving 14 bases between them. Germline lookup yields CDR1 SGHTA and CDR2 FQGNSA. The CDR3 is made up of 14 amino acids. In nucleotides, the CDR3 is TGTGCCAGCAAAATGTACTCCGGGCAAGAGACCCAGTACTTC. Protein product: CASKMYSGQETQYF.

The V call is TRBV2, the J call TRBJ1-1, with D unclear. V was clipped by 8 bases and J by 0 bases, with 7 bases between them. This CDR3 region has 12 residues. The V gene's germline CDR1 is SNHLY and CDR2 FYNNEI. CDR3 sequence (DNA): TGTGCCAGCTTAGACATGAACACTGAAGCTTTCTTT. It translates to CASLDMNTEAFF. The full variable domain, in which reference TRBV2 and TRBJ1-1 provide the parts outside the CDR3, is EPEVTQTPSHQVTQMGQEVILRCVPISNHLYFYWYRQILGQKVEFLVSFYNNEISEKSEIFDDQFSVERPDGSNFTLKIRSTKLEDSAMYFCASLDMNTEAFFGQGTRLTVV.

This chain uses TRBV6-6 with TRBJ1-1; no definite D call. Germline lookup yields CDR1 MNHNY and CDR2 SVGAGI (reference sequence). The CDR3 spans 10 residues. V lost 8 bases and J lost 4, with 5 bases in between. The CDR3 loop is CASRSTEAFF. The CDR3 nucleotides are TGTGCCAGCCGGAGCACTGAAGCTTTCTTT.

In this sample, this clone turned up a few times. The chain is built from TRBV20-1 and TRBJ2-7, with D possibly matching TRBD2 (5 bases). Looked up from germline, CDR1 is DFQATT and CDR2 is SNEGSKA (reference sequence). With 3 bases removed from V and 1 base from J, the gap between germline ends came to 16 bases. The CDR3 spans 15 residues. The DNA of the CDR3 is TGCAGTGCTAGTTTTCGGGGTGGAGGTTCCTACGAGCAGTACTTC. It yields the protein CSASFRGGGSYEQYF.

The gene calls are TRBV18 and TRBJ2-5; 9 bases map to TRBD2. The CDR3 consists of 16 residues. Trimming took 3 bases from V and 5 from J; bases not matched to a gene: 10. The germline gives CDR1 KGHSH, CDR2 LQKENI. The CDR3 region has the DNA TGTGCCAGCTCACCGTACGGCGGGGGGGCCACCGAGACCCAGTACTTC. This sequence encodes CASSPYGGGATETQYF.

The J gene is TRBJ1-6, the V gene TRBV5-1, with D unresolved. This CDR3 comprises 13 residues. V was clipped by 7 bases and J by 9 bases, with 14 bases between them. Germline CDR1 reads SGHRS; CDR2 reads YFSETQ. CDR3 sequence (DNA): TGCGCCAGCTTCGAGACATTCGGTTCACCCCTCCACTTT. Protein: CASFETFGSPLHF.

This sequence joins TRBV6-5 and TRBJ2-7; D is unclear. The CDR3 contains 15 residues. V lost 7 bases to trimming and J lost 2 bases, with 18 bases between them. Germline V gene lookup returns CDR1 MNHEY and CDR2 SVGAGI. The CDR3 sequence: CASTAYPEETYEQYF. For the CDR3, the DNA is TGTGCCAGCACAGCGTATCCAGAGGAAACCTACGAGCAGTACTTC.

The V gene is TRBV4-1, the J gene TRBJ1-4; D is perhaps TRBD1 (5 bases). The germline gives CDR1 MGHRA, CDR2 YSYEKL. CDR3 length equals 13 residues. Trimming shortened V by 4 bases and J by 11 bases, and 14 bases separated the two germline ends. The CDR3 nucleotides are TGCGCCAGCAGCCCCATGGGGCAGAACAAACTGTTTTTT. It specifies CASSPMGQNKLFF.

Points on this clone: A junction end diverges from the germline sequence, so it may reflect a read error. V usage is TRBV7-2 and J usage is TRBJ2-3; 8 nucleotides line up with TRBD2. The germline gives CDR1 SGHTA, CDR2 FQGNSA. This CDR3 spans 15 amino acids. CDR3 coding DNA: TGTGCCAGCAGCTTACTAGCGGGTTACACAAATACGCAGTATTTT. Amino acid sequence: CASSLLAGYTNTQYF.

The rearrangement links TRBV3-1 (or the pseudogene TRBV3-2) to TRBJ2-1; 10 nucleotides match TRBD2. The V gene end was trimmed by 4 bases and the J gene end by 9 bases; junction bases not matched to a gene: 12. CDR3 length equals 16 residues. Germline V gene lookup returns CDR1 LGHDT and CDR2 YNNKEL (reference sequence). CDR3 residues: CASSLRGSGGAGEQFF. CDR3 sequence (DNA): TGTGCCAGCAGCCTCCGAGGGAGCGGGGGGGCCGGTGAGCAGTTCTTC.